Listed below are T cell receptor beta chains from one sample, sequenced in a study of CD8+ T cells in alopecia areata. TCRdb's copy holds only in-frame clones and misses some; the assay was immunoSEQ multiplex PCR. Of more than 150,000 clones detected, around 50% appear once; the ten largest clones hold roughly 14%. The sequencing used CD4+ T cells sorted from blood, collected at week 0. All receptors derive from a human donor with alopecia areata. Both conserved end residues are part of each CDR3. D genes are given only for firm matches. Not all rows give a size; the values are once, few, many and, for expanded clones, a class.

size	V	D	J	DNA	CDR3
once	TRBV11-1	TRBD2	TRBJ2-5	TGTGCCAGCAGCCCAGGACTAGCGGGGGGTGGACAAGAGACCCAGTACTTC	CASSPGLAGGGQETQYF
few	TRBV6-5	-	TRBJ1-1	TGTGCCAGCAGTTACTTGAGAGCAGGAGGAAACACTGAAGCTTTCTTT	CASSYLRAGGNTEAFF
-	TRBV30	-	TRBJ2-3	TGTGCCTGGAGTGGACCTAGCACAGATACGCAGTATTTT	CAWSGPSTDTQYF
-	TRBV19	TRBD1	TRBJ1-6	TGTGCCAAACGGGACAGGCCCTTT	CAKRDRPF
-	TRBV2	-	TRBJ1-2	TGTGCCAAACAGGGCTTCCCTTATGGCTACACCTTC	CAKQGFPYGYTF
-	TRBV7-8	TRBD1	TRBJ1-1	TGTGCCACCTCAGGGGGCGGCACTGAAGCTTTCTTT	CATSGGGTEAFF
few	TRBV7-8	-	TRBJ2-7	TGTGCCAGCAGCAGGGGGTTAACCTACGAGCAGTACTTC	CASSRGLTYEQYF
few	TRBV5-1	-	TRBJ2-2	TGCGCCAGCAGCTTGGCGGCGGGGACCGGGGAGCTGTTTTTT	CASSLAAGTGELFF
-	TRBV7-9	-	TRBJ2-2	TGTGCCAGCAGCTTAGTGGGTGACAACACCGGGGAGCTGTTTTTT	CASSLVGDNTGELFF
-	TRBV15	-	TRBJ2-1	TGTGCCACCAGCAGAGTCTGGAATGAGCAGTTCTTC	CATSRVWNEQFF
-	TRBV11-2	TRBD1	TRBJ1-1	TGTGCCAGCAGCCTGGGACAGGGGACGAACACTGAAGCTTTCTTT	CASSLGQGTNTEAFF
-	TRBV27	TRBD1	TRBJ2-5	TGTGCCAGCAGGACGACAGGGCTGGAGACCCAGTACTTC	CASRTTGLETQYF
few	TRBV6-1	-	TRBJ1-1	TGTGCCAGCAGGTTGGGCAGGGGATTGAACACTGAAGCTTTCTTT	CASRLGRGLNTEAFF
-	TRBV15	-	TRBJ2-7	TGTGCCACCAGCAGAGATCCGGGGGCGGCCTACGAGCAGTACTTC	CATSRDPGAAYEQYF